The next 18 T cell receptor beta chains were all read from a single sample in a study of early T cells in non-severe SARS-CoV-2 infection. TCRdb itself ran the 5' RACE reads through MiXCR, one entry per CDR3 protein. This sample yields about 32,000 distinct CDR3 sequences, of which approximately 5.6% are seen a single time; 3% to 4.5% belongs to the top ten. Material: whole blood. These receptors were collected from an adult who was a healthcare worker with PCR-confirmed SARS-CoV-2 infection or an uninfected control (not recorded which).

The sample holds many counts of this clonotype. The chain joins TRBV28 to TRBJ2-7; 7 nucleotides line up with TRBD2. Unmatched junction bases numbered 7, after V lost 8 bases and J lost 6 bases. Germline CDR1 is MDHEN and CDR2 is SYDVKM. This CDR3 region has 12 residues. For the CDR3, the DNA is TGTGCCAGCTGCGGACTAGTCAGCGAGCAGTACTTC. Translation gives CASCGLVSEQYF. The full variable domain, with the rest looked up from reference TRBV28 and TRBJ2-7, is DVKVTQSSRYLVKRTGEKVFLECVQDMDHENMFWYRQDPGLGLRLIYFSYDVKMKEKGDIPEGYSVSREKKERFSLILESASTNQTSMYLCASCGLVSEQYFGPGTRLTVT.

This clonotype has only a few counts. Relative to the germline gene, one junction end is altered; a read error may explain this. V usage is TRBV11-2 and J usage is TRBJ2-6; D uncertain. Germline lookup yields CDR1 SGHAT and CDR2 FQNNGV. The CDR3 is 14 residues long. The chain's CDR3 is CASSVGSGANVLTF. The CDR3 nucleotides are TGTGCCAGCAGCGTTGGGTCTGGAGCCAACGTCCTGACTTTC.

This clonotype was observed many times. This chain links TRBV7-2 with TRBJ1-4, with D unresolved. Trimming shortened V by 3 bases and J by 0 bases, and 8 bases separated the two germline ends. The germline V gene encodes CDR1 SGHTA and CDR2 FQGNSA. The CDR3 totals 15 residues. In nucleotides, the CDR3 is TGTGCCAGCAGCTTGCGCCTTGCAACTAATGAAAAACTGTTTTTT. Amino acid sequence: CASSLRLATNEKLFF.

The rearrangement links TRBV10-3 to TRBJ2-7; 11 bases map to TRBD1. V lost 4 bases, J lost 11 bases, and 10 bases stayed unmatched. Germline V gene sequence: CDR1 ENHRY, CDR2 SYGVKD. The CDR3 length is 14 residues. As DNA, the CDR3 is TGTGCCATCAGTGTCGGGGACAGGGGGACAGGGGAGTACTTC. Translated, it gives CAISVGDRGTGEYF.

This clonotype is labeled as medium-sized. The chain combines TRBV6-5 with TRBJ2-1; 11 bases are shared with TRBD2. The V segment lost 0 bases and the J segment 4 bases; nucleotides outside the gene matches: 5. This CDR3 is built from 17 residues. Germline V gives CDR1 MNHEY, CDR2 SVGAGI. This CDR3 is CASSYSPLAGGYNEQFF. In DNA form, the CDR3 reads TGTGCCAGCAGTTACTCCCCTCTAGCGGGGGGATACAATGAGCAGTTCTTC.

This clonotype appeared many times. This chain connects TRBV7-3 to TRBJ2-5; 8 nucleotides align to TRBD2. This CDR3 is 16 amino acids long. V gave up 3 bases and J gave up 1 base; unmatched junction bases: 7. The germline V gene has CDR1 SGHTA and CDR2 FQGTGA. Written as DNA, the CDR3 is TGTGCCAGCAGCTTTATCGGGGGACTAGGCCAAGAGACCCAGTACTTC. Translating gives CASSFIGGLGQETQYF.

This clonotype was counted at least ten times. The chain employs TRBV12-3 or TRBV12-4 and TRBJ1-3; D is unresolved. The ends were cut back, 3 bases at V and 3 bases at J, with 9 bases in the middle. The CDR3 has 14 residues. CDR3: CASSFSVHGNTIYF. The CDR3, as DNA: TGTGCCAGCAGTTTCTCCGTTCATGGAAACACCATATATTTT.

The chain links TRBV29-1 to TRBJ2-4, with D perhaps TRBD1 or TRBD2 (5 bases each). Germline V gives CDR1 SQVTM, CDR2 ANQGSEA. Trimming shortened V by 0 bases and J by 3 bases, and 9 bases separated the two germline ends. This CDR3 contains 14 residues. CDR3 loop: CSVEEGDGKNIQYF. Here the CDR3 DNA reads TGCAGCGTTGAAGAAGGGGACGGCAAAAACATTCAGTACTTC.

Sample share makes this clonotype large. The chain employs TRBV28 and TRBJ2-1; the match to TRBD2 covers 14 bases. Germline V lookup: CDR1 MDHEN, CDR2 SYDVKM. This CDR3 spans 19 amino acids. V trimming: 6 bases; J trimming: 8 bases; junction bases outside the gene matches: 18. CDR3 residues: CASSLTTPGLAGVLDEQFF. The CDR3 bases are TGTGCCAGCAGCCTTACCACTCCGGGACTAGCGGGAGTATTGGATGAGCAGTTCTTC.

In its sample, this clonotype is medium-sized. The rearrangement joins TRBV12-3 or TRBV12-4 to TRBJ2-1; D remains unclear. Trimming left V 2 bases short and J 7 bases short, with 3 bases between. The CDR3 loop spans 11 amino acids. The CDR3 DNA follows: TGTGCCAGCAGTTTATCAAATGAGCAGTTCTTC. It is translated as CASSLSNEQFF.

This clonotype was counted a few times. The rearrangement joins TRBV9 to TRBJ1-5; unclear D gene. V was trimmed by 0 bases and J by 4 bases, leaving 5 bases between them. Germline V lookup: CDR1 SGDLS, CDR2 YYNGEE. This CDR3 is built from 13 residues. This CDR3 reads CASSVDGNQPQHF. CDR3 coding DNA: TGTGCCAGCAGCGTAGACGGGAATCAGCCCCAGCATTTT.

This clonotype was seen many times. The J gene is TRBJ1-6, the V gene TRBV2; D is unclear. The CDR3 is made up of 13 amino acids. Trimming shortened V by 4 bases and J by 13 bases, and 14 bases separated the two germline ends. Germline CDR1 and CDR2: SNHLY and FYNNEI. The CDR3 coding sequence is TGTGCCAGCAGTGCGGCTATCATCTGGCCCCTCCACTTT. Translating gives CASSAAIIWPLHF.

This clonotype was counted only a few times. The chain combines TRBV11-3 with TRBJ2-5; no reliable D call. Germline V gene lookup returns CDR1 SGHNT and CDR2 YENEEA. The CDR3 totals 14 residues. V lost 5 bases, J lost 1 base, and 11 bases lay in between. CDR3 bases: TGTGCCAGCAGCGTAGGACGGTTCCAAGAGACCCAGTACTTC. Residues: CASSVGRFQETQYF.

This clonotype has ten or more counts. The chain joins TRBV7-2 to TRBJ2-7; perhaps TRBD2 as D (6 bases). The V end was cut by 5 bases, the J end by 3 bases, with 23 bases between. The germline CDR1 and CDR2 sequences are SGHTA and FQGNSA. There are 17 residues in the CDR3. CDR3 coding DNA: TGTGCCAGCAGCCTGAAGTCTCCCAAACTCGGGAGCTACGAGCAGTACTTC. Protein sequence: CASSLKSPKLGSYEQYF.

This chain uses TRBV27 with TRBJ2-3; TRBD1 matches at 7 bases. CDR1 is MNHEY and CDR2 is SMNVEV in the germline V gene (reference sequence). Trimming at V came to 3 bases and at J to 4 bases, leaving 7 bases not matched to a gene. The CDR3 is 15 amino acids. The CDR3 coding sequence is TGTGCCAGCAGTTTTCGGAAAAGGGGGCCAGATACGCAGTATTTT. This sequence encodes CASSFRKRGPDTQYF.

At least ten counts were recorded for this clonotype. The chain links TRBV6-2 or TRBV6-3 to TRBJ2-7; either TRBD1 or TRBD2 may supply D (6 bases each). The CDR3 extends over 16 amino acids. Trimming left V 6 bases short and J 0 bases short, with 18 bases between. Germline V gene data show CDR1 as MNHEY and CDR2 as SVGEGT. This CDR3 is CASRSALAGHSYEQYF. The CDR3 bases are TGTGCCAGCAGATCGGCTCTCGCGGGACACTCCTACGAGCAGTACTTC.

There are many counts of this clonotype. The rearrangement joins TRBV20-1 to TRBJ1-5; TRBD1 is a possible D gene (6 bases). V was shortened by 5 bases and J by 0 bases, with 11 bases between the two germline ends. Germline-derived CDR1 and CDR2 are DFQATT and SNEGSKA (reference sequence). The CDR3 is 14 residues long. The CDR3 bases are TGCAGTGCTGAAACAGGGTTTAGCAATCAGCCCCAGCATTTT. This gives the protein CSAETGFSNQPQHF.

In this sample, this clonotype turned up many times. The rearrangement joins TRBV4-3 to TRBJ1-1; 8 bases agree with TRBD1. From germline, CDR1 is LGHNA and CDR2 YSLEER. The CDR3 is 14 amino acids. V was clipped by 4 bases and J by 4 bases; unmatched bases: 5. For the CDR3, the DNA is TGCGCCAGCAGCCTAAACACAGGGGGCACTGAAGCTTTCTTT. Encoded protein: CASSLNTGGTEAFF.